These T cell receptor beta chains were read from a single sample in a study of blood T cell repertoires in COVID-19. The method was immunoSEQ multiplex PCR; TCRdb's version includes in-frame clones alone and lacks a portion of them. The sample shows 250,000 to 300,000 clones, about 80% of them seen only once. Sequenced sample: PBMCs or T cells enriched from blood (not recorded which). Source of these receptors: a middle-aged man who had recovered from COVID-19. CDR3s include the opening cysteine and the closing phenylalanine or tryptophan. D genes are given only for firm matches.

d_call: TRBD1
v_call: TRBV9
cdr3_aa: CASSVGQGGMNTEAFF

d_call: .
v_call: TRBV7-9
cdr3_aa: CASVEGDEQYF

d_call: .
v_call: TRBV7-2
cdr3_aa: CASRVYGGLSTDTQYF

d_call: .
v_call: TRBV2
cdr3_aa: CASSGRGEKLFF

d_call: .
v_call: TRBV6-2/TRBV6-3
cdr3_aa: CASSYVQDNGYTF

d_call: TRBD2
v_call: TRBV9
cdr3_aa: CASSVVPSGTSDINEQFF

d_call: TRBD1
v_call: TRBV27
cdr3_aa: CASSDRAPSGSPLHF

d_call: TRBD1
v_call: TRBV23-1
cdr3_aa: CASSRVNRGQLMNTEAFF

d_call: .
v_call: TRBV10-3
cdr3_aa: CAISELGGELFF

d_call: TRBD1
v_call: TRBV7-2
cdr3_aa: CASSSPRATGGYGYTF

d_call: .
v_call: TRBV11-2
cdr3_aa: CASSLRHFEETQYF

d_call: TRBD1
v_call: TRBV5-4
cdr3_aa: CASSLRGPDNSPLHF